One and the same sample provided the 13 T cell receptor beta chains below, sequenced in a study of shared clonotypes between healthy human individuals. Profiling relied on immunoSEQ multiplex PCR, and the TCRdb table lists in-frame clones only, not all of them. Here the sample spans approximately 2.5 million clones, roughly 93% being singletons. Sequencing used naive CD4+ T cells from PBMCs. The subset is: CD45RA+ positively selected. The source of these receptors is a man between 18 and 35 years old in good health. Some clones in this sample may be carry-over from other donors' samples.

The J gene is TRBJ2-3, the V gene TRBV19, with 7 positions matching TRBD1. This CDR3 spans 16 amino acids. The germline V gene has CDR1 LNHDA and CDR2 SQIVND (reference sequence). V shed 6 bases, J shed 1 base, and the junction held 10 bases outside the gene matches. The CDR3 reads CASRRGAGTGTDTQYF. CDR3 nucleotides: TGTGCCAGTAGGCGAGGTGCCGGGACAGGCACAGATACGCAGTATTTT. The full variable domain, its missing parts supplied by reference TRBV19 and TRBJ2-3, is DGGITQSPKYLFRKEGQNVTLSCEQNLNHDAMYWYRQDPGQGLRLIYYSQIVNDFQKGDIAEGYSVSREKKESFPLTVTSAQKNPTAFYLCASRRGAGTGTDTQYFGPGTRLTVL.

The chain employs TRBV6-6 and TRBJ1-1; no clear D gene. This CDR3 comprises 15 residues. The germline V gene has CDR1 MNHNY and CDR2 SVGAGI (reference sequence). Trimming pared 2 bases from V and 0 bases from J, leaving 10 bases between. Here the CDR3 DNA reads TGTGCCAGCAGTTACAGTCCTACTATGAACACTGAAGCTTTCTTT. Protein: CASSYSPTMNTEAFF.

This rearrangement joins TRBV5-1 to TRBJ1-4; weak D call: TRBD1 (6 bases). The CDR3 length is 15 residues. V lost 2 bases to trimming and J lost 8 bases, with 16 bases between them. The germline gives CDR1 SGHRS, CDR2 YFSETQ. The CDR3 here is CASSFGGDTVEKLFF. The CDR3, as DNA: TGCGCCAGCAGCTTTGGGGGGGACACCGTCGAAAAACTGTTTTTT.

Turning to this clone: Within the sample, other DNA sequences also encode this same CDR3. The chain recombines TRBV28 with TRBJ1-2; D gene ambiguous. CDR1 and CDR2 from the germline V gene are MDHEN and SYDVKM. The CDR3 has 12 amino acids. V lost 3 bases, J lost 3 bases, and 5 bases lay in between. CDR3 sequence reads: CASSFRDYGYTF. The CDR3 nucleotides read TGTGCCAGCAGTTTTAGGGACTATGGCTACACCTTC.

The V gene is TRBV25-1, the J gene TRBJ2-3; D may be TRBD1 or TRBD2 (5 bases each). Trimming cost V 7 bases and J 5 bases, with 10 bases left between them. The CDR3 covers 12 residues. The germline V gene encodes CDR1 MGHDK and CDR2 SYGVNS. CDR3 in DNA: TGTGCCAGCAAACGGGGCGGAGATACGCAGTATTTT. Residues: CASKRGGDTQYF.

This clone was detected once. V usage is TRBV9 and J usage is TRBJ2-7, with TRBD1 as a possible D gene (6 bases). The germline V and J ends were trimmed by 3 bases and 3 bases, with 13 bases remaining between them. This CDR3 has 14 residues. CDR1 and CDR2 (germline): SGDLS, YYNGEE. The chain's CDR3 is CASSAPGQIYEQYF. As DNA, the CDR3 is TGTGCCAGCAGCGCGCCGGGACAAATCTACGAGCAGTACTTC.

The chain recombines TRBV7-9 with TRBJ1-1; D is unclear. CDR1 and CDR2 from the germline V gene are SEHNR and FQNEAQ (reference sequence). The CDR3 contains 11 residues. Trimming pared 9 bases from V and 1 base from J, leaving 6 bases between. The CDR3, as DNA: TGTGCCAGTGAGAGGAACACTGAAGCTTTCTTT. Translated: CASERNTEAFF. The whole variable domain, remainder taken from reference TRBV7-9 and TRBJ1-1, is DTGVSQNPRHKITKRGQNVTFRCDPISEHNRLYWYRQTLGQGPEFLTYFQNEAQLEKSRLLSDRFSAERPKGSFSTLEIQRTEQGDSAMYLCASERNTEAFFGQGTRLTVV.

The chain carries TRBV6-1 and TRBJ1-5; D possibly corresponds to TRBD1 (6 bases). The CDR3 spans 16 residues. The V gene's germline CDR1 is MNHNS and CDR2 SASEGT. Trimming took 1 base from V and 7 from J, leaving 17 bases between them. CDR3 sequence (DNA): TGTGCCAGCAGTGAAGAGCTCAGGGGATTAATACAGCCCCAGCATTTT. This codes for CASSEELRGLIQPQHF.

The CDR3 bases are TGCGCCAGCAGCGTGGGAAGGAGCGGGGAAGAGACCCAGTACTTC. It specifies CASSVGRSGEETQYF. The chain recombines TRBV5-1 with TRBJ2-5, with 7 bases aligning to TRBD2. Germline values: CDR1 SGHRS, CDR2 YFSETQ. The trim removed 4 bases at V and 3 bases at J, leaving 9 bases unmatched. The CDR3 consists of 15 residues.

V gene TRBV28 combines with J gene TRBJ2-7; D is possibly TRBD1 or TRBD2 (5 bases each). There are 14 residues in the CDR3. Germline V gene lookup returns CDR1 MDHEN and CDR2 SYDVKM. V was pared by 5 bases and J by 0 bases, with 11 bases between. The CDR3 nucleotides read TGTGCCAGCAGTCGAGGGGACCGCTCCTACGAGCAGTACTTC. Amino acids: CASSRGDRSYEQYF.

This clone was detected only once. The chain has TRBV27 and TRBJ1-5; 12 nucleotides line up with TRBD1. The ends lost 5 bases at V and 7 bases at J; junction bases unmatched: 6. Per the germline V gene, CDR1 is MNHEY and CDR2 is SMNVEV (reference sequence). The CDR3 is made up of 15 amino acids. The CDR3 bases are TGTGCCAGCAGTCCGCGGGACAGGGGGCGGCAGCCCCAGCATTTT. Its protein is CASSPRDRGRQPQHF.

The gene calls are TRBV11-3 and TRBJ2-1; the D gene is possibly TRBD1 (5 bases). CDR1 is SGHNT and CDR2 is YENEEA in the germline V gene. This CDR3 is 13 amino acids long. With 2 bases removed from V and 10 bases from J, the gap between germline ends came to 12 bases. This chain's CDR3 is CASSLTVHREQFF. The DNA of the CDR3 is TGTGCCAGCAGCTTAACCGTGCACAGGGAGCAGTTCTTC.

The V and J genes are TRBV5-1 and TRBJ2-5, with D possibly matching TRBD2 (6 bases). V was cut by 9 bases and J by 4 bases, with 19 bases left in between. The CDR3 extends over 14 amino acids. CDR1 is SGHRS and CDR2 is YFSETQ in the germline V gene. CDR3 loop: CATASAGLAETQYF. CDR3 sequence (DNA): TGCGCCACCGCAAGCGCGGGGCTGGCAGAGACCCAGTACTTC.